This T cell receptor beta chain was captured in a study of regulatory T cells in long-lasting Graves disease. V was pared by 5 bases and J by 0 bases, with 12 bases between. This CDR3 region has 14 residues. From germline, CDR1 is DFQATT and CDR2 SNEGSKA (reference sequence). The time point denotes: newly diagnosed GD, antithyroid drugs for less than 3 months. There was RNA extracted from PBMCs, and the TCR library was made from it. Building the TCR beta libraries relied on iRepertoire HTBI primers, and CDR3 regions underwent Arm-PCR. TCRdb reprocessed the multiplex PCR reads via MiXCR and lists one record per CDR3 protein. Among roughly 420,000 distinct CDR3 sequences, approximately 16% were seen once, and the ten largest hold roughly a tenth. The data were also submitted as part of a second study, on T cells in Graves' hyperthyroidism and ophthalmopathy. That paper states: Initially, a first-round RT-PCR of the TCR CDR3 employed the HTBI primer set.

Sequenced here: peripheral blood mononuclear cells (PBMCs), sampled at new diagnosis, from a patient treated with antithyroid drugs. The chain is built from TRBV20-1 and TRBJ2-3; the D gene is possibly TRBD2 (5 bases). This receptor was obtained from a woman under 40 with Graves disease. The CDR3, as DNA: TGCAGTGCTCCGGACTTTCTTAGCACAGATACGCAGTATTTT. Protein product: CSAPDFLSTDTQYF.